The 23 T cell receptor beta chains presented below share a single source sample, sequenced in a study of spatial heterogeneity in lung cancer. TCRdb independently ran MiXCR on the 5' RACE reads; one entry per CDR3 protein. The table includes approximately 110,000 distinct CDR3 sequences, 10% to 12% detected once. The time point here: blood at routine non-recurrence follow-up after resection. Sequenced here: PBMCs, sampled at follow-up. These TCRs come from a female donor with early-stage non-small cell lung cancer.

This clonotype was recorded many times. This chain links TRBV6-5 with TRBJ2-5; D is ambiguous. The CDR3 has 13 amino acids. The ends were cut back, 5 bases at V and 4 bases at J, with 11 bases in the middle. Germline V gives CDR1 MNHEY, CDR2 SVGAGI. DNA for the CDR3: TGTGCCAGCAGTAAACAGTTGCGAGAGACCCAGTACTTC. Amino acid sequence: CASSKQLRETQYF.

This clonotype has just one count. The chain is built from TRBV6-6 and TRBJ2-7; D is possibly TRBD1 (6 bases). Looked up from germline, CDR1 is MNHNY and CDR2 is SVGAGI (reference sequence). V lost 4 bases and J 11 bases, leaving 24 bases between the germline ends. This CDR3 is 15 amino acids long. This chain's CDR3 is CASSSLQGFHDREYV. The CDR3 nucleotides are TGTGCCAGCAGTTCCTTACAGGGTTTTCACGATAGGGAGTACGTC.

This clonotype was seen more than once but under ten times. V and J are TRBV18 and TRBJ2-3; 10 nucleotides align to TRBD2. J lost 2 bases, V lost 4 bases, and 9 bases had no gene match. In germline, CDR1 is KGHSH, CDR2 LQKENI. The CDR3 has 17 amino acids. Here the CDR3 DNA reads TGTGCCAGCTCACGGGTAGCTAGCGGGAGTGCCACAGATACGCAGTATTTT. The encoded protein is CASSRVASGSATDTQYF.

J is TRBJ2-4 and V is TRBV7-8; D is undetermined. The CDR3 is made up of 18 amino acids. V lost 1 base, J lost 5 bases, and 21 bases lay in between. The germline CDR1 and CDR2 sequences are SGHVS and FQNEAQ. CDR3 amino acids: CASSLGYFTRQDENIQYF. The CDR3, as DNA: TGTGCCAGCAGCTTAGGCTATTTCACCCGGCAGGACGAAAACATTCAGTACTTC.

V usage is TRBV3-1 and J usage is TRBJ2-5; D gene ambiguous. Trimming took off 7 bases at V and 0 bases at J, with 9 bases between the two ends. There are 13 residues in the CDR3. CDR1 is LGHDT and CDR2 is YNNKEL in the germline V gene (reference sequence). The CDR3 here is CASKAYDQETQYF. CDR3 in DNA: TGTGCCAGCAAGGCGTACGACCAAGAGACCCAGTACTTC.

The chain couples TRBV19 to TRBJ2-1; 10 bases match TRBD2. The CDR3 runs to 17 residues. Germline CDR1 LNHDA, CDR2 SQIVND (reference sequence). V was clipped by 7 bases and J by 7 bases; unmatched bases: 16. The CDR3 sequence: CASKRAGSSGRGNEQFF. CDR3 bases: TGTGCCAGTAAAAGGGCGGGATCTAGCGGGAGAGGTAATGAGCAGTTCTTC.

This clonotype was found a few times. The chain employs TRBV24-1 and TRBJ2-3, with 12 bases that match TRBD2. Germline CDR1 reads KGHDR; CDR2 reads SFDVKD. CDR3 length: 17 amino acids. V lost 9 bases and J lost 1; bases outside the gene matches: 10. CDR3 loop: CATSLAGGTSGTDTQYF. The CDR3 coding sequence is TGTGCCACCTCCCTAGCGGGAGGGACATCCGGCACAGATACGCAGTATTTT.

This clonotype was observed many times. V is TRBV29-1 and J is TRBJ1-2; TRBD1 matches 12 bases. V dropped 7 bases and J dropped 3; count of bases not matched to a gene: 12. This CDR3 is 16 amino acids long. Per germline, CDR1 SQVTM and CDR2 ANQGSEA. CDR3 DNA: TGCAGCGCTGGGGAAACCGGGACAGGGGGCTACTATGGCTACACCTTC. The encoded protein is CSAGETGTGGYYGYTF.

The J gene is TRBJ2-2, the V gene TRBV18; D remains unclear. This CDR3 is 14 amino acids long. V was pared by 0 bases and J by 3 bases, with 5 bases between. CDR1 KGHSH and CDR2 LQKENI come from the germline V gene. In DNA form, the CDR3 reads TGTGCCAGCTCACCACCCTTCGACACCGGGGAGCTGTTTTTT. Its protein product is CASSPPFDTGELFF. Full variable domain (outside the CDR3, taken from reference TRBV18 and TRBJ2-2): NAGVMQNPRHLVRRRGQEARLRCSPMKGHSHVYWYRQLPEEGLKFMVYLQKENIIDESGMPKERFSAEFPKEGPSILRIQQVVRGDSAAYFCASSPPFDTGELFFGEGSRLTVL.

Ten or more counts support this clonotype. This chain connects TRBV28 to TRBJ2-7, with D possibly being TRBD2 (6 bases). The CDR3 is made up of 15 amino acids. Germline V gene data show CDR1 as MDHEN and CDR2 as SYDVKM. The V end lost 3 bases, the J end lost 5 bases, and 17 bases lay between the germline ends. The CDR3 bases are TGTGCCAGCAGTTTGGTTCAACCGGGAGCCCACGAGCAGTACTTC. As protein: CASSLVQPGAHEQYF.

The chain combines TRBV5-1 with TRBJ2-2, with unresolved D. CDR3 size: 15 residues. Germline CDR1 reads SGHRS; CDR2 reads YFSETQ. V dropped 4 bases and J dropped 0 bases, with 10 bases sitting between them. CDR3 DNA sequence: TGCGCCAGCAGCCCCTGGGCACCGAACACCGGGGAGCTGTTTTTT. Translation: CASSPWAPNTGELFF.

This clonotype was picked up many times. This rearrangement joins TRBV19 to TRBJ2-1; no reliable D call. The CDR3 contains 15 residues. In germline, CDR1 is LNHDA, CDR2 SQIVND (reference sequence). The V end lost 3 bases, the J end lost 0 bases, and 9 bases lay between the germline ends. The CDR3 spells CASSMAANSYNEQFF. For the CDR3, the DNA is TGTGCCAGTAGTATGGCCGCTAACTCCTACAATGAGCAGTTCTTC.

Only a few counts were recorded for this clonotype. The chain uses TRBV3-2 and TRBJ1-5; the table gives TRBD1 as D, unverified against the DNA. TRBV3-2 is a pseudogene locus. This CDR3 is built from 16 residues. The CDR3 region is CASSQESQGASQPQHF. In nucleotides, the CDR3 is TGTGCCAGCAGCCAAGAAAGTCAGGGGGCGAGCCAGCCCCAGCATTTT.

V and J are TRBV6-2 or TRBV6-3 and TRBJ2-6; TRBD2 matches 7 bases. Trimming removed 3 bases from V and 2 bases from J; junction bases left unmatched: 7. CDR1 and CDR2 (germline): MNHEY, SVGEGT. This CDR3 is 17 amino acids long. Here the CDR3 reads CASSYWGREAGANVLTF. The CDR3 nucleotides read TGTGCCAGCAGTTATTGGGGGAGGGAAGCTGGGGCCAACGTCCTGACTTTC.

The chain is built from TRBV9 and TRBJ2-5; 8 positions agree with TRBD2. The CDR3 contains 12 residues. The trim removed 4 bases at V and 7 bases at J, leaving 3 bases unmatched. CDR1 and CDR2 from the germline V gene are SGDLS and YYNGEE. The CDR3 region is CASSLAGGTQYF. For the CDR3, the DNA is TGTGCCAGCAGCCTCGCGGGGGGGACCCAGTACTTC.

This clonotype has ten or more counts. The CDR3 loop reads CASRINQGTGAAGVHNEQFF. The DNA for the CDR3 is TGTGCCAGCAGGATAAATCAGGGGACAGGGGCCGCGGGCGTCCACAATGAGCAGTTCTTC. This chain links TRBV6-4 with TRBJ2-1; TRBD1 agrees at 10 bases. The CDR3 is made up of 20 amino acids. Germline CDR1 is MRHNA and CDR2 is SNTAGT. V was pared by 6 bases and J by 5 bases, with 22 bases of the junction left unmatched.

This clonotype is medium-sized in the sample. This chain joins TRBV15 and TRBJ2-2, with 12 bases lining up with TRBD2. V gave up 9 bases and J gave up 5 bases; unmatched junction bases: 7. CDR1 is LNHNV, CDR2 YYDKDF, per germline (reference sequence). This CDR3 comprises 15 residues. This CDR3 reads CATAGLAGLTGELFF. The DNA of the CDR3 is TGTGCCACAGCAGGACTAGCGGGACTAACCGGGGAGCTGTTTTTT.

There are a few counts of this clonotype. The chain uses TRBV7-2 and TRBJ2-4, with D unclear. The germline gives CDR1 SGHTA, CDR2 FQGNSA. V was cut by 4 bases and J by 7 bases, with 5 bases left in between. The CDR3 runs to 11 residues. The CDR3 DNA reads TGTGCCAGCAGCTCAGTGAACATTCAGTACTTC. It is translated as CASSSVNIQYF.

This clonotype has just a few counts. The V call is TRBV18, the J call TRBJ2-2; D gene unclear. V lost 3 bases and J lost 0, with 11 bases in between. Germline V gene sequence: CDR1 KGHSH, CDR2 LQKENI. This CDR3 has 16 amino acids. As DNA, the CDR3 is TGTGCCAGCTCACCTAAAGCCGGGTCGAACACCGGGGAGCTGTTTTTT. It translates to CASSPKAGSNTGELFF.

DNA for the CDR3: TGTGCCAGCACCCAATATTGGACAGGGGACAATGAGCAGTTCTTC. It yields the protein CASTQYWTGDNEQFF. V gene TRBV6-5 combines with J gene TRBJ2-1; 9 bases match TRBD1. Germline CDR1 and CDR2: MNHEY and SVGAGI. The CDR3 runs to 15 residues. V dropped 7 bases and J dropped 5; count of bases not matched to a gene: 9.

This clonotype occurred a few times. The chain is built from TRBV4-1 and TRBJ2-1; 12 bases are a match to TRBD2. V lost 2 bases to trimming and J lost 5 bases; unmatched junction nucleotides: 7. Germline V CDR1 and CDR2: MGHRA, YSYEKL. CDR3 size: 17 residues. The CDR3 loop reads CASSQPGLAGPDNEQFF. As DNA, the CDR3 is TGCGCCAGCAGCCAACCTGGACTAGCGGGACCTGACAATGAGCAGTTCTTC.

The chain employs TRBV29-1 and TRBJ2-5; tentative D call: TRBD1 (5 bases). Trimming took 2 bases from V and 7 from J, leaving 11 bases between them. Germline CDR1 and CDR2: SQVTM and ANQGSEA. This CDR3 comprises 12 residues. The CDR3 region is CSVERGPGTQYF. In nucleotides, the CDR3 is TGCAGCGTTGAAAGGGGTCCGGGGACCCAGTACTTC.

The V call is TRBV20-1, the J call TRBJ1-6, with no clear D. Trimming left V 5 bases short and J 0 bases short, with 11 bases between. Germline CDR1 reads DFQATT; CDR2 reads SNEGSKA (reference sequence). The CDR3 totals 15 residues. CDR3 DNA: TGCAGTGCTCCGGATCCTAGCTCCTATAATTCACCCCTCCACTTT. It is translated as CSAPDPSSYNSPLHF.